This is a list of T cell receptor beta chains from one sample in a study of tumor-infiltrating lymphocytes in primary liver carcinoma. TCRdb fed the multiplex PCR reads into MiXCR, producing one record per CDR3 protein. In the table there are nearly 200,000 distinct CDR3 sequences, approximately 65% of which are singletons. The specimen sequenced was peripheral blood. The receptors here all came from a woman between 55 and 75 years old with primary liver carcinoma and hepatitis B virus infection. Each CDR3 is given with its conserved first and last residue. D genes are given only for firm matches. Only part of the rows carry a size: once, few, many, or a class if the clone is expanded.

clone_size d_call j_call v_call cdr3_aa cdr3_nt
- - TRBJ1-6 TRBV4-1 CASSQGRPYSPLHF TGCGCCAGTAGCCAAGGCCGACCTTATTCACCCCTCCACTTT
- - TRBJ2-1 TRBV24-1 CATSVPSPGAYNEQFF TGTGCCACCAGTGTCCCATCCCCCGGAGCCTACAATGAGCAGTTCTTC
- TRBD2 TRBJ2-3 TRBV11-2 CASSTPTSGPVGTQYF TGTGCCAGCAGCACCCCGACTAGCGGCCCGGTAGGGACGCAGTATTTT
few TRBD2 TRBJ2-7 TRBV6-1 CASHGGGYRGLAGGDGDEQYF TGTGCCAGCCACGGGGGAGGGTACCGAGGACTAGCGGGAGGGGACGGCGACGAGCAGTACTTC
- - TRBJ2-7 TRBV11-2 CANILELFYEQYF TGTGCCAACATCTTAGAACTATTCTACGAGCAGTACTTC
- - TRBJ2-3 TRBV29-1 CSVLPGSTDMQYF TGCAGCGTCCTACCAGGTAGCACAGATATGCAGTATTTT
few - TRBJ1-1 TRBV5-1 CASSPGWGKNTEAFF TGCGCCAGCAGCCCGGGGTGGGGTAAAAACACTGAAGCTTTCTTT
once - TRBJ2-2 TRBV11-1 CASSMNINTGELFF TGTGCCAGCAGCATGAACATTAACACCGGGGAGCTGTTCTTT
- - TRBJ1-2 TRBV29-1 CSVEDEQGQYGYTF TGCAGCGTTGAGGACGAACAGGGACAATATGGCTACACCTTC
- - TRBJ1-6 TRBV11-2 CASSIGAALYNSPLHF TGTGCCAGCAGCATAGGGGCAGCCCTCTATAATTCACCCCTCCACTTT
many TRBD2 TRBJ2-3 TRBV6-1 CASSDGLAGGPYTQYF TGTGCCAGCAGTGATGGACTAGCGGGAGGGCCGTATACGCAGTATTTT
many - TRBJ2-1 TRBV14 CASSQVAHGEQFF TGTGCCAGCAGCCAAGTGGCCCACGGTGAGCAGTTCTTC
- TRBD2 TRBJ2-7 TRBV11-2 CASSLDWASLAGPYWQYF TGTGCCAGCAGCTTAGATTGGGCCAGTCTAGCGGGTCCCTACTGGCAGTACTTC
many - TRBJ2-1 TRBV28 CASSLPHEQFF TGTGCCAGCAGTTTGCCCCATGAGCAGTTCTTC
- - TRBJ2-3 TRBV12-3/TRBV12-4 CASSLGRGIRLDTQYF TGTGCCAGCAGTTTGGGACGCGGGATCCGCTTAGATACACAGTATTTT
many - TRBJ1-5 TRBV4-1 CASSPLSNQPQHF TGCGCCAGCAGCCCCCTCAGCAATCAGCCCCAGCATTTT
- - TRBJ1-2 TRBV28 CASAKGTYGYSF TGTGCCAGCGCGAAGGGCACCTATGGCTACAGCTTC